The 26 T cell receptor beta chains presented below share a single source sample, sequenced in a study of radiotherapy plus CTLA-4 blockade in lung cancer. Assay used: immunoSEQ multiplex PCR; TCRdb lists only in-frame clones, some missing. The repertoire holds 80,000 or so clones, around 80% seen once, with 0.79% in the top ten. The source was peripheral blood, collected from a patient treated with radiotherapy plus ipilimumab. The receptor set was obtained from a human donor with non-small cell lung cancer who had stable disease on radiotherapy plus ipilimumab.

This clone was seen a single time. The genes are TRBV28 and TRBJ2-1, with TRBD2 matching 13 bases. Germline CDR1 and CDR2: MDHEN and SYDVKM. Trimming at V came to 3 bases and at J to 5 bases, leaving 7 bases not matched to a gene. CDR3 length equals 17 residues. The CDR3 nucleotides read TGTGCCAGCAGTTTCTCCGTAGGGACTAGCGGGAACAATGAGCAGTTCTTC. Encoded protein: CASSFSVGTSGNNEQFF. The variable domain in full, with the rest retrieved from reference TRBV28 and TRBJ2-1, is DVKVTQSSRYLVKRTGEKVFLECVQDMDHENMFWYRQDPGLGLRLIYFSYDVKMKEKGDIPEGYSVSREKKERFSLILESASTNQTSMYLCASSFSVGTSGNNEQFFGPGTRLTVL.

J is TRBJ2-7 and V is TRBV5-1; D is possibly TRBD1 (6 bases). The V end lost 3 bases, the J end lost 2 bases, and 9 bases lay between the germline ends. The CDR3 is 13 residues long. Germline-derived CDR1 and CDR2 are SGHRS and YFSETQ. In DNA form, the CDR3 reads TGCGCCAGCAGCTCACAGGGACCCTACGAGCAGTACTTC. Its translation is CASSSQGPYEQYF.

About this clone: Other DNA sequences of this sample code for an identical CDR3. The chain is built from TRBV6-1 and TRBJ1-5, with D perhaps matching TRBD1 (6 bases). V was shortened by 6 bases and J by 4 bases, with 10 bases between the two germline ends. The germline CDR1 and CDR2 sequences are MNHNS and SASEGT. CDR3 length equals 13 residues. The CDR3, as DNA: TGTGCCAGCAGAGGTACAGGGAATCAGCCCCAGCATTTT. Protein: CASRGTGNQPQHF.

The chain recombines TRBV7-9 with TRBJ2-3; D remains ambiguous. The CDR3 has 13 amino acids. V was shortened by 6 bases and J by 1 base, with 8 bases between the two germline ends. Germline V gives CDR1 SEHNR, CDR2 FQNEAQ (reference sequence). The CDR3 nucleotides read TGTGCCAGCAGTATGGCTGGCACAGATACGCAGTATTTT. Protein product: CASSMAGTDTQYF.

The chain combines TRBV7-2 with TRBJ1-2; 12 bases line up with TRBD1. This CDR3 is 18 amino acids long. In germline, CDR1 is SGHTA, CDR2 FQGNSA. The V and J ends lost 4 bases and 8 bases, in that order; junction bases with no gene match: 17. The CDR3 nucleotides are TGTGCCAGCAGCTCGCAACTCTTCCTGGGACAGGGGGCGCGGGGCTACACCTTC. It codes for CASSSQLFLGQGARGYTF.

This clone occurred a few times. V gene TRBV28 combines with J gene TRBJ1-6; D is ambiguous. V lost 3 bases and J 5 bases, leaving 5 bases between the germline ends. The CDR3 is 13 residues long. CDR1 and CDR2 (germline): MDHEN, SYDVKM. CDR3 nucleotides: TGTGCCAGCAGTTTGCAGCATAATTCACCCCTCCACTTT. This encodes CASSLQHNSPLHF.

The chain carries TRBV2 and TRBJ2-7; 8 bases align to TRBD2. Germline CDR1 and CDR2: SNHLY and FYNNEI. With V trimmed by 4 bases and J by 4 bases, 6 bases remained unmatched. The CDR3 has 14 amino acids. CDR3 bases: TGTGCCAGCAGTGCGGGGCGGGAGGTTTACGAGCAGTACTTC. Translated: CASSAGREVYEQYF.

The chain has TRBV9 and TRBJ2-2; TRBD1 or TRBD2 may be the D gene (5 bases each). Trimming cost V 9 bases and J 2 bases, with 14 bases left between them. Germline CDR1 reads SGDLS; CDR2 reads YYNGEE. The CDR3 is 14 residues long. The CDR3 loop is CATTPGTNTGELFF. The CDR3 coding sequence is TGTGCCACCACACCCGGGACCAACACCGGGGAGCTGTTTTTT.

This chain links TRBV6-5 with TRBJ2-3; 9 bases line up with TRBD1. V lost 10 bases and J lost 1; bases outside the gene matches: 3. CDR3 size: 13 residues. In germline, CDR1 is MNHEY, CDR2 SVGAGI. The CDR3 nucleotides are TGTGCCACCAGGACAGGGGGCACAGATACGCAGTATTTT. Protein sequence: CATRTGGTDTQYF.

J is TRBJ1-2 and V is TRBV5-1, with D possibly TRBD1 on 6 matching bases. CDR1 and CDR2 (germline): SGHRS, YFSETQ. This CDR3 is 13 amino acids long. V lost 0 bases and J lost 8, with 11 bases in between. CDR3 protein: CASSLDRAGGYTF. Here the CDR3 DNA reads TGCGCCAGCAGCTTGGACAGGGCAGGCGGCTACACCTTC.

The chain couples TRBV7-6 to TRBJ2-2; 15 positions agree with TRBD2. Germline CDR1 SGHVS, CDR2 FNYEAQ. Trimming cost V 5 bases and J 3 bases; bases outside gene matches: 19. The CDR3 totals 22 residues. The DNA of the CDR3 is TGTGCCAGCAGCACCCGTCGCTCCGGGACTAGCGGGAGGAGTAGCGACACCGGGGAGCTGTTTTTT. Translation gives CASSTRRSGTSGRSSDTGELFF.

The CDR3 region is CASSYKHGSNQPQHF. The DNA for the CDR3 is TGTGCCAGCAGTTACAAGCATGGCAGCAATCAGCCCCAGCATTTT. The chain has TRBV6-5 and TRBJ1-5; no reliable D call. V lost 2 bases and J lost 1, with 9 bases in between. Germline CDR1 and CDR2: MNHEY and SVGAGI. The CDR3 is 15 residues long.

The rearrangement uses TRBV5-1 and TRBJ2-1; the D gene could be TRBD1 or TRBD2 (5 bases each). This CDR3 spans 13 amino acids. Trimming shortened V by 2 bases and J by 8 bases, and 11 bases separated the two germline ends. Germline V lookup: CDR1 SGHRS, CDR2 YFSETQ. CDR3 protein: CASSFTGTDEQFF. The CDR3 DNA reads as TGCGCCAGCAGCTTCACCGGGACGGATGAGCAGTTCTTC.

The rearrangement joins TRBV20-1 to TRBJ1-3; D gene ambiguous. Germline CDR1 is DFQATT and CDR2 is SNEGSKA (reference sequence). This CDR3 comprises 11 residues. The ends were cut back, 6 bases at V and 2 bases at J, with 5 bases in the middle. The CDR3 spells CSAPAGNTIYF. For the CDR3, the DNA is TGCAGTGCCCCAGCTGGAAACACCATATATTTT.

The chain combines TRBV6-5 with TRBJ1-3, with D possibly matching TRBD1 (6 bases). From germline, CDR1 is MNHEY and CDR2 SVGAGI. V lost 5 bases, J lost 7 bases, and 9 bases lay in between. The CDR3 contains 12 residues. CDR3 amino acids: CASSDRRNTIYF. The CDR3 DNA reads TGTGCCAGCAGTGACAGGAGGAACACCATATATTTT.

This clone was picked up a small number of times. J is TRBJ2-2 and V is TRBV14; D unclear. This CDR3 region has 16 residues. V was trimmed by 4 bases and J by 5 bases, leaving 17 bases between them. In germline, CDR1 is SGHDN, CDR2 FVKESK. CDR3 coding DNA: TGTGCCAGCAGCCTCTGGCGCCTAGTTGGGACCGGGGAGCTGTTTTTT. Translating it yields CASSLWRLVGTGELFF.

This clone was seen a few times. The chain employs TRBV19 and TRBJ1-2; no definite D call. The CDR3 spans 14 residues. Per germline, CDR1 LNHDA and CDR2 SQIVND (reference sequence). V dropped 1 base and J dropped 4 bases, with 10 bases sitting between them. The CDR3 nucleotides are TGTGCCAGTAGTATAGGTATACCACTCTATGGCTACACCTTC. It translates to CASSIGIPLYGYTF.

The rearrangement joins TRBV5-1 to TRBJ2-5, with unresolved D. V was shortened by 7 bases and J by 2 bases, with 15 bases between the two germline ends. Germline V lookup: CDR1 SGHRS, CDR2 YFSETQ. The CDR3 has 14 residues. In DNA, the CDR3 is TGCGCCAGCCGTGGTATCCGTCGTCAAGAGACCCAGTACTTC. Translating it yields CASRGIRRQETQYF.

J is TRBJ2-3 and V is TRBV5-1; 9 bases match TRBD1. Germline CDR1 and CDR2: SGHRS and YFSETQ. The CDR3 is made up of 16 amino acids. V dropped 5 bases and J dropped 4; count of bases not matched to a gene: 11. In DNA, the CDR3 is TGCGCCAGCAGGGCTCCGGGACAGGGTAAGCCAGATACGCAGTATTTT. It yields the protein CASRAPGQGKPDTQYF.

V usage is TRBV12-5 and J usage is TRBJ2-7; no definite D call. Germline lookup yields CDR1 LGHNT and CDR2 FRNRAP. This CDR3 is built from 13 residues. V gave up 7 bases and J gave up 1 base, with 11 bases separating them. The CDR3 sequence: CASAGTPSYEQYF. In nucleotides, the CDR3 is TGTGCTAGTGCCGGTACCCCATCCTACGAGCAGTACTTC.

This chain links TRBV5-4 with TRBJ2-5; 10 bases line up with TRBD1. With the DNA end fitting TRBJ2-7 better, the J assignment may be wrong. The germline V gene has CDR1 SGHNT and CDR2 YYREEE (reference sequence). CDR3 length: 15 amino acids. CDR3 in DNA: TGTGCCAGCAGCCCCGGGGACAGGGGCATCTACGAGCAGTACTTC. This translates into CASSPGDRGIYEQYF.

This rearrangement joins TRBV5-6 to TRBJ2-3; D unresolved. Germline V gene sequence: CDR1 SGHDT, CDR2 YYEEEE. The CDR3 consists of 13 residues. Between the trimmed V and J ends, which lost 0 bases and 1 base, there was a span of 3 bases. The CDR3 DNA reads TGTGCCAGCAGCTTGGGAGGCACAGATACGCAGTATTTT. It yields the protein CASSLGGTDTQYF.

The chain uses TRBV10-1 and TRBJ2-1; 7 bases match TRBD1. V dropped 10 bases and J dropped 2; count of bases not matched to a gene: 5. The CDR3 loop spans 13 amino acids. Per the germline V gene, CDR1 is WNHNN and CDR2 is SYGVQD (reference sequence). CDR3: CANQGVPYNEQFF. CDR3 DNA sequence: TGCGCCAACCAGGGGGTCCCCTACAATGAGCAGTTCTTC.

The CDR3 is CASSLEPYRGQGQGYTF. DNA of the CDR3: TGTGCCAGCAGCTTGGAACCCTACAGGGGACAGGGGCAAGGCTACACCTTC. V gene TRBV5-5 combines with J gene TRBJ1-2; 10 bases align to TRBD1. The germline gives CDR1 SGHKS, CDR2 YYEKEE (reference sequence). There are 17 residues in the CDR3. Trimming at V came to 0 bases and at J to 8 bases, leaving 13 bases not matched to a gene.

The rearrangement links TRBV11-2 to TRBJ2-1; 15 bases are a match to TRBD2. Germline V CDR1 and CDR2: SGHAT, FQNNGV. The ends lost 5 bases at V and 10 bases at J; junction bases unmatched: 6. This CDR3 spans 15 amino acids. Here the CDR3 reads CASSTGLAGGAEQFF. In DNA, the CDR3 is TGTGCCAGCAGCACGGGACTAGCGGGGGGTGCGGAGCAGTTCTTC.

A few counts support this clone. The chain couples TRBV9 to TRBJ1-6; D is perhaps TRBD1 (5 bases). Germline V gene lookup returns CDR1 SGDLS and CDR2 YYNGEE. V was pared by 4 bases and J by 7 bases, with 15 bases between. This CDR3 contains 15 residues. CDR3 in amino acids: CASSFGTGDNSPLHF. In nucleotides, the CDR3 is TGTGCCAGCAGCTTCGGGACGGGGGACAATTCACCCCTCCACTTT.